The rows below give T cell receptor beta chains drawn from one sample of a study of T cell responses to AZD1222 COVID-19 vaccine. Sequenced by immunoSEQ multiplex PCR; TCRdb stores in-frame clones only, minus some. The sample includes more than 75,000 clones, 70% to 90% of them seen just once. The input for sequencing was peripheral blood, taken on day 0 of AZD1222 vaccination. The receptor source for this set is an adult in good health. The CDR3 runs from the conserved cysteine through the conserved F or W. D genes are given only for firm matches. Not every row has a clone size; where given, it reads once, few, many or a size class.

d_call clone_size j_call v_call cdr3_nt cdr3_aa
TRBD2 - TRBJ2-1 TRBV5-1 TGCGCCAGCCGGTTTAGTACTAGCGAGAATGAGCAGTTCTTC CASRFSTSENEQFF
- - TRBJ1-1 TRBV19 TGTGCCAGTACGGACAGACATAACACTGAAGCTTTCTTT CASTDRHNTEAFF
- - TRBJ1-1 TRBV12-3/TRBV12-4 TGTGCCAGCAATTCAGGGGCCAGCACTGAAGCTTTCTTT CASNSGASTEAFF
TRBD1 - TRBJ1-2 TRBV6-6 TGTGCCAGCAGTTATGACAGGGAGACCTATGGCTACACCTTC CASSYDRETYGYTF
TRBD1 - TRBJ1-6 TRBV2 TGTGCCAGCAGTGACCCGACAGGGGCTTCACCCCTCCACTTT CASSDPTGASPLHF
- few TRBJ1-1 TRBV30 TGTGCCTGGAGTGTGCCGGGCGGATTGAACACTGAAGCTTTCTTT CAWSVPGGLNTEAFF
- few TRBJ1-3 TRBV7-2 TGTGCCAGCAGCTCGGGACCGGCCTCTGGAAACACCATATATTTT CASSSGPASGNTIYF
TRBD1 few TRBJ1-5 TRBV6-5 TGTGCCAGTATCCGGGACAGGGGAATGAGTCAGCCCCAGCATTTT CASIRDRGMSQPQHF
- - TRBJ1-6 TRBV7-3 TGTGCCAGCAGCTTAACGGGCCTAGGGTCACCCCTCCACTTT CASSLTGLGSPLHF
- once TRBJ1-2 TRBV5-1 TGCGCCAGCAGCGCCAGGGAAGGCTATGGCTACACCTTC CASSAREGYGYTF
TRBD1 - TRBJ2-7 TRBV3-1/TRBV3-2 TGTGCCAGCAGCCGCAGGGGGAATGAGCAGTACTTC CASSRRGNEQYF
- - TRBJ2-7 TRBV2 TGTGCCAGCATGCGGGACAGTAACTCCTACGAGCAGTACTTC CASMRDSNSYEQYF
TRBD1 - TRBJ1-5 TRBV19 TGTGCCAGTAGTATAGTACAGGGGCATCAGCCCCAGCATTTT CASSIVQGHQPQHF
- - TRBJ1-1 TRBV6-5 TGTGCCAGCAGACTCAGGGCGCACACTGAAGCTTTCTTT CASRLRAHTEAFF
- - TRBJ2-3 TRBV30 TGTGCCGGATACGCAGGGGCAGATACGCAGTATTTT CAGYAGADTQYF
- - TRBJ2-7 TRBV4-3 TGCGCCAGCAGCCGAGGAGCCGCAGGACCCCAGTACTTC CASSRGAAGPQYF
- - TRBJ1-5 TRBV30 TGTGCCTGGAGTGTTGGGCCCGGGGCGCGGAATCAGCCCCAGCATTTT CAWSVGPGARNQPQHF
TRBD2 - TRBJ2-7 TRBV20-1 TGCAGTGCTAGTGACCTAGCGGGGGGCTCCTACGAGCAGTACTTC CSASDLAGGSYEQYF
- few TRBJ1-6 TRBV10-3 TGTGCCATCAGTGATGACGGCTCCTATTCACCCCTCCACTTT CAISDDGSYSPLHF
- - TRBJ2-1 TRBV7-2 TGTGCCAGCAGCCCGTATAGAAGAGCAGAGCAGTTCTTC CASSPYRRAEQFF
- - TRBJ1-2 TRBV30 TGTGCCTGGACTAGGAGGGTTGGGAGGAGTGACTACACCTTC CAWTRRVGRSDYTF
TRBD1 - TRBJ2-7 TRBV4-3 TGCGCCAGCAGCCAAGATACCGGGACAGGGACGCGAGAGCAGTACTTC CASSQDTGTGTREQYF
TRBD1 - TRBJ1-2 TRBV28 TGTGCCAGCAACCAAATCGGACAGGGTAGCTATGGCTACACCTTC CASNQIGQGSYGYTF
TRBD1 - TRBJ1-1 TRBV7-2 TGTGCCAGCAGCACGAGGACAGGGAAGGGTACGGGGACTGAAGCTTTCTTT CASSTRTGKGTGTEAFF
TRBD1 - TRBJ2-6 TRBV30 TGTGCCTGGACCACCCGGGACAGGCTCTCTGGGGCCAACGTCCTGACTTTC CAWTTRDRLSGANVLTF
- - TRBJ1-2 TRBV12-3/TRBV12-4 TGTGCCAGCAGTTTGATCGGAACCTATGGCTACACCTTC CASSLIGTYGYTF
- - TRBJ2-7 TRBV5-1 TGCGCCAGCAGCACATGGACGGGGGTTGGTTACGAGCAGTACTTC CASSTWTGVGYEQYF
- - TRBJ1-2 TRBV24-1 TGTGCCACCAGTGAGCCAGGCTCGGATGGCTACACCTTC CATSEPGSDGYTF
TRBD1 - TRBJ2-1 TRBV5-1 TGCGCCAGCAGCCAGGGACAGGGGACCTACAATGAGCAGTTCTTC CASSQGQGTYNEQFF
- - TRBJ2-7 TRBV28 TGTGCCAGCAGGGTGACAGCGAACTACGAGCAGTACTTC CASRVTANYEQYF
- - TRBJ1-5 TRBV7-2 TGTGCCAGCAGCTTAGTCATCGGGGGCTTCGACTGGAGCAGCGTCCAGCATTTT CASSLVIGGFDWSSVQHF
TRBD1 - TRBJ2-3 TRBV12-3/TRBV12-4 TGTGCCAGCAGTTCCCGACAGGGAGATACGCAGTATTTT CASSSRQGDTQYF
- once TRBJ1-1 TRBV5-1 TGCGCCAGCAGCTTCGATCAGGGGTCTGTAGCTGAAGCTTTCTTT CASSFDQGSVAEAFF
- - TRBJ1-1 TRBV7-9 TGTGCCAGCAGCTTAAGCCCACTGGGGGGAGTAACCATGAACACTGAAGCTTTCTTT CASSLSPLGGVTMNTEAFF
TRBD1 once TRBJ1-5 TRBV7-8 TGTGCCAGCAGCTTAGACCCACAGGGGGTGCCCCAGCATTTT CASSLDPQGVPQHF
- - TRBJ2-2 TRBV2 TGTGCCACCTCAGAGCTGGATAGGGAGCTGTTTTTT CATSELDRELFF
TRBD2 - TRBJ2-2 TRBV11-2 TGTGCCAGCAGATCACTAGCGGGGGGGCCCTACACCGGGGAGCTGTTTTTT CASRSLAGGPYTGELFF
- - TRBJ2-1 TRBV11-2 TGTGCCAGCAGCTTAGGGCCGAGCTCCTACAATGAGCAGTTCTTC CASSLGPSSYNEQFF
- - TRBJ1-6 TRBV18 TGTGCCAGCTCACCCTCAGGGTTTAATTCACCCCTCCACTTT CASSPSGFNSPLHF
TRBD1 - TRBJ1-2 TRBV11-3 TGTGCCAGCAGACATACAGGGGGACGCTATGGCTACACCTTC CASRHTGGRYGYTF
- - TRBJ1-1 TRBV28 TGTGCCAGCAGGCGAATCAAGAACACTGAAGCTTTCTTT CASRRIKNTEAFF
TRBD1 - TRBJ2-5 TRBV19 TGTGCCAGTAGCCGGACAGGGTACCAAGAGACCCAGTACTTC CASSRTGYQETQYF